This T cell receptor (beta chain) was obtained from a study of beta chain features in type 1 diabetes (dated by TCRdb to the late 2010s). Concerning the study at large: No differences in mean age, gender distribution, total cell number or subset yield were found between patients and healthy donors. A total of roughly 100 million sorted cells were examined across all samples, and a strong correlation was observed between cell number per subset and RNA yield. In the study, recently diagnosed type 1 diabetes patients and matched healthy donors were compared on the TCRB repertoires of their sorted circulating CD4+ T cell subsets. Regulatory and stem cell-like memory subsets were obtained from only 8 patients and roughly eight healthy donors, while naive and central memory subsets were obtained from all 30 or so donors.

The germline V gene sets CDR1 to SQVTM and CDR2 to ANQGSEA. Inclusive of the bounding cysteine and phenylalanine, the CDR3 is 17 residues long. Of all the DNA, just the CDR3 is kept, 51 bases in frame from base 1. Unmatched junction bases come to 20, with V trimmed by 3 bases and J by 9 bases. Each donor gave one peripheral blood draw, averaging about 100 mL, which was collected into heparinised tubes. Using a panel that included CD45RO, CCR7, CD25, CD127, CD95 and CD27, naive, central memory, regulatory and stem cell-like memory CD4+ T cells were sorted on a BD FACSAria II. Every sorted population had a purity above 95%. Right away, PBMCs were isolated by Lymphoprep density gradient centrifugation and were stained directly, with no culture step. So that batch effects would be minimized, each experiment stained and sorted samples in pairs, pairing one healthy donor with one patient. All of the isolated RNA was reverse transcribed with the High Capacity cDNA Reverse Transcription Kit, so expressed TCRB transcripts were sequenced. Deep immunoSEQ sequencing was performed on naive, central memory and regulatory T cell samples, with an average of roughly 3.3 million total reads per sample. After sorted cells were lysed in RLT buffer, RNA was extracted with DNase-treated RNeasy Micro or Mini kits, with the choice depending on cell number. To prevent cross-contamination, each cell subset was processed individually, whereas patient and healthy donor samples were processed jointly. Using the immunoSEQ multiplex PCR, TCRB sequences were amplified from cDNA into 87-bp fragments spanning the CDR3 region. Amplicons were sequenced on the Illumina HiSeq platform. In the original analysis: PCR bias was corrected computationally using synthetic template baselines, and reads within Hamming distance 2 were collapsed, with unmergeable singletons discarded. Reads were aligned against IMGT so that V, D and J genes, CDR3 length and insertions or deletions at six rearrangement sites could be assigned. Clonotype counts were normalized to sorted cell number within each subset before computing true diversity and Gini coefficients with the tcR R package. Repertoire sharing was quantified using the overlap coefficient calculated on TCRB nucleotide sequences. As a proxy for the pre-selection repertoire, out-of-frame TCRB sequences from naive cells were analyzed. TCRdb provides this immuneACCESS table in a form limited to in-frame rearrangements. Some clones are lacking; in checked studies, under half of them reflect an unresolved V gene, and why the rest are absent is not known. From that table come the V and J calls and clone size; the DNA was used to work out D and trimming. The sample table shows fewer than 900,000 clones, and roughly a sixth are seen once. The leading ten clones occupy 0.023% of the sample.

To note about this clone: Its recognized antigen is unknown. No much larger clonotype is one base removed from it; base qualities were not supplied.

Broader findings and caveats from the paper: In all four CD4+ subsets, TCRB CDR3 length was moderately but significantly shorter in type 1 diabetes patients. Naive, central memory and regulatory TCRB repertoires appeared more similar among patients than among healthy donors. Sequencing cDNA rather than genomic DNA could over-represent highly expressing activated cells, although activation and CD3 levels did not differ between groups. PCR might favor shorter templates, but patient and control samples were amplified and corrected together, so any skew would affect both groups equally. Because the HLA sub-analyses included only small numbers of individuals, any influence of HLA type on TCRB rearrangement was left unresolved. At VDJ recombination sites, patients with type 1 diabetes made fewer insertions and deleted more nucleotides, a pattern implying thymic rearrangement abnormalities.

This TCR was recovered from a woman between 18 and 29 years old in good health. Sequencing input: naive CD4+ T cells from blood. Taken with the paper, the label for cell subset or site translates to: true naive CD4+ T cells. The rearrangement joined TRBV29-1 to TRBJ1-2, and TRBD1 aligns with 9 junction nucleotides. The DNA sequence is given as TGCAGCGTTGACGAACCTTCCCGGACAGGGGAGATCCGGTGCTACACCTTC. Its protein product is CSVDEPSRTGEIRCYTF.